Reported below is one T cell receptor beta chain. The data originate from a study of cytotoxic CD8 clonotypes in ibrutinib-treated CLL. Generated by immunoSEQ multiplex PCR, the TCRdb table keeps only in-frame clones and is missing some. The sample has under 300,000 clones, under 75% seen once. The sequence was collected from a human donor with chronic lymphocytic leukemia. Specimen: PBMCs, collected after 24 months of ibrutinib treatment.

CDR3 coding DNA: TGTGCCAGCAGCTCCGGACTAGCGGGAGACAATGAGCAGTTCTTC. Translated: CASSSGLAGDNEQFF. This chain links TRBV9 with TRBJ2-1, with 13 bases lining up with TRBD2. Unmatched junction bases numbered 3, after V lost 4 bases and J lost 5 bases. This CDR3 spans 15 amino acids. Germline loops: CDR1 SGDLS, CDR2 YYNGEE.